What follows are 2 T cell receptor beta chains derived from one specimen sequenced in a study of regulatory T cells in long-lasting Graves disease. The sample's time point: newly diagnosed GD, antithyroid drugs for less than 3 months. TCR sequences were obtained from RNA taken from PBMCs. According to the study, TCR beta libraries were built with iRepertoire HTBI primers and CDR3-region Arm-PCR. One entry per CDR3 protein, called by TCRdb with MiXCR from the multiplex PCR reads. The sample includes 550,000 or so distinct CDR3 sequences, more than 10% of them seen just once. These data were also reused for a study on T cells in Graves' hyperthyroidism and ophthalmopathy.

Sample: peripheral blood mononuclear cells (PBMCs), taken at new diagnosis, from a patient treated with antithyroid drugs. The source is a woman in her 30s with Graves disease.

Written as DNA, the CDR3 is TGTGCCAGCAGTTCTCTAGCGGGCCCGATAGTTACTTACGAGCAGTACTTC. It yields the protein CASSSLAGPIVTYEQYF. The chain is built from TRBV28 and TRBJ2-7, with 8 bases fitting TRBD2. V gave up 4 bases and J gave up 4 bases; unmatched junction bases: 15. CDR1 and CDR2 from the germline V gene are MDHEN and SYDVKM. CDR3 length equals 17 residues. The entire variable domain, with the rest obtained from reference TRBV28 and TRBJ2-7, is as follows: DVKVTQSSRYLVKRTGEKVFLECVQDMDHENMFWYRQDPGLGLRLIYFSYDVKMKEKGDIPEGYSVSREKKERFSLILESASTNQTSMYLCASSSLAGPIVTYEQYFGPGTRLTVT.

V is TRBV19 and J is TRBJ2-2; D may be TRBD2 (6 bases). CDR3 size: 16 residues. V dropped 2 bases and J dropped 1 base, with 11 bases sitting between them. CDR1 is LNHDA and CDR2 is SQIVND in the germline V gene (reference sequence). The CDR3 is CASSINGGGNTGELFF. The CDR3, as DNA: TGTGCCAGTAGTATAAACGGGGGAGGGAACACCGGGGAGCTGTTTTTT.